The entry below describes one TCR beta chain. Its antigen is undetermined. This record belongs to a study of cytomegalovirus exposure and HLA in healthy donors. Study-wide results and caveats: Reported performance of the classifier showed diagnosis of cytomegalovirus status with high specificity and sensitivity. It was 150 or so TCR beta chains that were listed as cytomegalovirus-associated.

The donors were members of the approximately 120-subject validation cohort (separate from the roughly 680-subject first cohort). TCRdb's table, derived via immunoSEQ multiplex PCR, lists solely in-frame clones and lacks some. The data show approximately 120,000 clones, 85% to 95% seen once. The CDR3 is 15 amino acids. V dropped 1 base and J dropped 10 bases, with 14 bases sitting between them. The germline V gene encodes CDR1 SNHLY and CDR2 FYNNEI. Sequenced sample: PBMCs. This TCR was sampled from a woman under 30 in good health and CMV-seronegative. This chain connects TRBV2 to TRBJ2-6; D is perhaps TRBD1 (5 bases). CDR3 DNA: TGTGCCAGCAGTGAAGGTAGGCAGGGCGTGAACGTCCTGACTTTC. The encoded protein is CASSEGRQGVNVLTF.